The 20 T cell receptor beta chains below come from one sample, sequenced in a study of blood T cell repertoires in COVID-19. Produced via immunoSEQ multiplex PCR; TCRdb's table is partial and in-frame only. Counted here are hundreds of thousands of clones, around 83% occurring once; the ten biggest clones make up approximately 7.4%. Sample: peripheral blood. These receptors were obtained from a woman between 45 and 65 years old with acute or convalescent COVID-19.

The V call is TRBV2, the J call TRBJ1-1; D is undetermined. The CDR3 has 11 amino acids. Germline-derived CDR1 and CDR2 are SNHLY and FYNNEI. V gave up 7 bases and J gave up 4 bases, with 7 bases separating them. Here the CDR3 DNA reads TGTGCCAGCAATCCGGGCACTGAAGCTTTCTTT. Translating it yields CASNPGTEAFF. Full variable domain (outside the CDR3, taken from reference TRBV2 and TRBJ1-1): EPEVTQTPSHQVTQMGQEVILRCVPISNHLYFYWYRQILGQKVEFLVSFYNNEISEKSEIFDDQFSVERPDGSNFTLKIRSTKLEDSAMYFCASNPGTEAFFGQGTRLTVV.

In DNA, the CDR3 is TGTGCCAGTAAGTGGGTGGGGGGCACTGAAGCTTTCTTT. This translates into CASKWVGGTEAFF. This chain joins TRBV19 and TRBJ1-1; D may be TRBD1 (5 bases). This CDR3 is built from 13 residues. Trimming shortened V by 7 bases and J by 4 bases, and 13 bases separated the two germline ends. The germline V gene has CDR1 LNHDA and CDR2 SQIVND (reference sequence).

The V call is TRBV2, the J call TRBJ2-1, with 9 nucleotides matching TRBD2. The CDR3 covers 14 residues. Germline V CDR1 and CDR2: SNHLY, FYNNEI. V gave up 8 bases and J gave up 3 bases; unmatched junction bases: 5. DNA of the CDR3: TGTGCCAGCCATAGACTAGCGGACTACAATGAGCAGTTCTTC. As protein: CASHRLADYNEQFF.

The chain joins TRBV24-1 to TRBJ2-1; D is unclear. With 2 bases removed from V and 7 bases from J, the gap between germline ends came to 8 bases. Per germline, CDR1 KGHDR and CDR2 SFDVKD. CDR3 size: 13 residues. The CDR3 reads CATSDSSLNEQFF. Here the CDR3 DNA reads TGTGCCACCAGTGATTCCTCCCTGAATGAGCAGTTCTTC.

V and J are TRBV28 and TRBJ2-1; 8 bases match TRBD2. Germline V gene lookup returns CDR1 MDHEN and CDR2 SYDVKM. Trimming at V came to 10 bases and at J to 2 bases, leaving 7 bases not matched to a gene. There are 14 residues in the CDR3. The CDR3 is CAILSGKAYNEQFF. CDR3 coding DNA: TGTGCCATCCTTAGCGGGAAGGCCTACAATGAGCAGTTCTTC.

The rearrangement joins TRBV5-1 to TRBJ1-1, with D unresolved. CDR3 length equals 13 residues. V gave up 1 base and J gave up 6 bases, with 10 bases separating them. CDR1 and CDR2 (germline): SGHRS, YFSETQ. The CDR3 sequence: CASSLRLSSEAFF. In nucleotides, the CDR3 is TGCGCCAGCAGCTTGAGACTCTCGTCTGAAGCTTTCTTT.

J is TRBJ2-5 and V is TRBV24-1; perhaps TRBD2 as D (6 bases). V was shortened by 3 bases and J by 5 bases, with 15 bases between the two germline ends. This CDR3 comprises 15 residues. The germline CDR1 and CDR2 sequences are KGHDR and SFDVKD. In nucleotides, the CDR3 is TGTGCCACCAGTGATCCCCGGACGGGGAGGGAGACCCAGTACTTC. It codes for CATSDPRTGRETQYF.

This rearrangement joins TRBV5-1 to TRBJ2-1; 9 positions agree with TRBD1. Trimming took 7 bases from V and 8 from J; bases not matched to a gene: 7. The CDR3 spans 13 residues. Germline V CDR1 and CDR2: SGHRS, YFSETQ. Here the CDR3 reads CASRDRVQDEQFF. CDR3 bases: TGCGCCAGCCGGGACAGGGTTCAAGATGAGCAGTTCTTC.

The chain employs TRBV6-2 or TRBV6-3 and TRBJ1-1; 7 bases match TRBD1. J gave up 0 bases and V 4 bases, and 8 bases lay outside the gene matches. The CDR3 sequence is 16 residues long. The germline V gene encodes CDR1 MNHEY and CDR2 SVGEGT. The CDR3 DNA reads TGTGCCAGCAGTTCAAACAGGGGTCCCATGAACACTGAAGCTTTCTTT. Translation: CASSSNRGPMNTEAFF.

V is TRBV5-6 and J is TRBJ1-3; no clear D. V was shortened by 3 bases and J by 1 base, with 11 bases between the two germline ends. From germline, CDR1 is SGHDT and CDR2 YYEEEE. This CDR3 region has 15 residues. The chain's CDR3 is CASSSLGESGNTIYF. The CDR3, as DNA: TGTGCCAGCAGCTCACTCGGGGAGTCTGGAAACACCATATATTTT.

The chain has TRBV18 and TRBJ1-3; D might be TRBD1 (6 bases). The germline V and J ends were trimmed by 3 bases and 2 bases, with 14 bases remaining between them. The CDR3 runs to 16 residues. Per the germline V gene, CDR1 is KGHSH and CDR2 is LQKENI. In DNA form, the CDR3 reads TGTGCCAGCTCACCGGGGGCCCTGGACCCTGGAAACACCATATATTTT. It translates to CASSPGALDPGNTIYF.

The chain employs TRBV10-2 and TRBJ1-2; 8 bases are shared with TRBD1. Germline trimming cut 4 bases from V and 0 bases from J; bases unmatched to any gene: 7. Germline V gene data show CDR1 as WSHSY and CDR2 as SAAADI. CDR3 length: 16 amino acids. Here the CDR3 reads CASSGTGSTANYGYTF. DNA for the CDR3: TGCGCCAGCAGTGGGACAGGGTCTACAGCTAACTATGGCTACACCTTC.

This rearrangement joins TRBV10-1 to TRBJ1-1; D perhaps matches TRBD1 (5 bases). Looked up from germline, CDR1 is WNHNN and CDR2 is SYGVQD (reference sequence). With 6 bases removed from V and 5 bases from J, the gap between germline ends came to 16 bases. CDR3 length: 14 amino acids. The CDR3 DNA reads TGCGCCAGCAGCGCCGCCGACAGTGGGACTGAAGCTTTCTTT. This gives the protein CASSAADSGTEAFF.

This clone was seen once. The V call is TRBV28, the J call TRBJ2-2; 8 nucleotides agree with TRBD2. This CDR3 comprises 12 residues. J was trimmed by 6 bases and V by 8 bases; bases with no gene match: 2. Germline CDR1 is MDHEN and CDR2 is SYDVKM. The CDR3 DNA reads as TGTGCCAGCGCCGGGGGGGCCGGGGAGCTGTTTTTT. Translated, it gives CASAGGAGELFF.

This chain uses TRBV20-1 with TRBJ2-7; D might be TRBD1 (6 bases). The CDR3 runs to 14 residues. Germline assignment: CDR1 DFQATT and CDR2 SNEGSKA (reference sequence). V was shortened by 3 bases and J by 0 bases, with 12 bases between the two germline ends. The CDR3 nucleotides are TGCAGTGCTAGTATGGCACAGGGCTCCTACGAGCAGTACTTC. Residues: CSASMAQGSYEQYF.

The rearrangement joins TRBV28 to TRBJ2-7, with 15 nucleotides matching TRBD2. CDR1 is MDHEN, CDR2 SYDVKM, per germline. The CDR3 is 18 residues long. Losses at the gene ends were 4 bases for V and 2 bases for J; bases not matched to a gene: 9. CDR3 DNA sequence: TGTGCCAGCAGTTCCTACGGACTAGCGGGAGGGTCCCCCTACGAGCAGTACTTC. Translated, it gives CASSSYGLAGGSPYEQYF.

The V and J genes are TRBV24-1 and TRBJ1-2; 9 nucleotides align to TRBD1. The CDR3 runs to 14 residues. Trimming cost V 3 bases and J 4 bases; bases outside gene matches: 2. Germline V lookup: CDR1 KGHDR, CDR2 SFDVKD. The DNA for the CDR3 is TGTGCCACCAGTGATCCACAGGGGGCCTATGGCTACACCTTC. Protein sequence: CATSDPQGAYGYTF.

The chain has TRBV19 and TRBJ2-2; D is perhaps TRBD1 (6 bases). CDR3 size: 13 residues. V was cut by 1 base and J by 11 bases, with 11 bases left in between. The germline gives CDR1 LNHDA, CDR2 SQIVND (reference sequence). CDR3 protein: CASSIAGALELFF. The CDR3 nucleotides are TGTGCCAGTAGTATAGCAGGGGCGTTAGAGCTGTTTTTT.

The chain joins TRBV19 to TRBJ1-2; D is unclear. The CDR3 spans 14 residues. Germline CDR1 is LNHDA and CDR2 is SQIVND (reference sequence). V dropped 3 bases and J dropped 4 bases, with 12 bases sitting between them. CDR3 nucleotide sequence: TGTGCCAGTAGTATGAGAGGAACCAGCTATGGCTACACCTTC. Protein: CASSMRGTSYGYTF. Looking up the rest from reference TRBV19 and TRBJ1-2 gives the full variable domain: DGGITQSPKYLFRKEGQNVTLSCEQNLNHDAMYWYRQDPGQGLRLIYYSQIVNDFQKGDIAEGYSVSREKKESFPLTVTSAQKNPTAFYLCASSMRGTSYGYTFGSGTRLTVV.

The J gene is TRBJ2-2, the V gene TRBV9, with D possibly being TRBD1 (6 bases). CDR3 length: 16 amino acids. Germline-derived CDR1 and CDR2 are SGDLS and YYNGEE. V was shortened by 3 bases and J by 7 bases, with 19 bases between the two germline ends. In nucleotides, the CDR3 is TGTGCCAGCAGCGCTTCCGGGACAAAGTTTGGCGGGGAGCTGTTTTTT. Encoded protein: CASSASGTKFGGELFF.